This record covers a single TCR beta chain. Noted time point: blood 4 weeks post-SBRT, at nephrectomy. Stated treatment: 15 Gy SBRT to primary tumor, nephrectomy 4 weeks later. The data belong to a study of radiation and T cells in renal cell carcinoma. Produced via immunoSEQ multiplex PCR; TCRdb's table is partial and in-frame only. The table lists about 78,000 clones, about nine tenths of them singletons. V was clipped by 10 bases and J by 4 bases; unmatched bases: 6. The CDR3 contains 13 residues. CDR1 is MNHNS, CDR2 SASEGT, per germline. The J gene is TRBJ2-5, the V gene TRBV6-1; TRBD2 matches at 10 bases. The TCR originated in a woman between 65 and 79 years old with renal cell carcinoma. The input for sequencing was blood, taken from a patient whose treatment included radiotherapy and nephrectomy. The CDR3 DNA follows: TGTGCCACCCGGGGACTAGCGCGAGAGACCCAGTACTTC. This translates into CATRGLARETQYF.